This T cell receptor beta chain was identified during a study of radiation and T cells in renal cell carcinoma (dated by TCRdb to about 2020). Looking at the study overall: In total, some 52 samples underwent TCR beta sequencing: 25 or so tumors plus 27 peripheral blood samples. The final blood draw took place at 4 weeks after radiation, the same time as nephrectomy. Across all 50 or so samples, under 5,000,000 unique CDR3 nucleotide sequences encoding 2,658,974 unique CDR3 amino acid sequences were identified. Points the paper makes about the study in general: No pretreatment tumor biopsies were available, so the baseline intratumoral presence of clonotypes could not be determined. Changes in the blood repertoire were not tracked past 4 weeks after treatment. Effects of radiation dose or scheduling on the TCR repertoire could not be addressed with the single-armed trial design. In blood, the top tumor clonotypes increased from baseline to 2 weeks after radiation and then shrank by 4 weeks, which suggests a temporary expansion of tumor-resident clones.

TCR beta libraries were generated from genomic DNA with the immunoSEQ kit, following the manufacturer's recommendations. For library preparation, a first multiplex PCR was performed with proprietary primers, followed by a second PCR in which unique barcodes were added, and bead cleanups were performed after each round. Each sample batch included a kit-provided positive control reaction and a negative control reaction. The final libraries underwent checking on an Agilent 4200 TapeStation D1000 ScreenTape, volumetric pooling, and quantification by qPCR. Sequencing was performed on an Illumina NextSeq500 with a MidOutput 150-cycle cartridge, and 156 Read1 and 15 Index1 cycles were run with kit custom primers. The pooled library was loaded at 0.85 to 1 pM, with a 20% PhiX control spiked in. In the source study's methods: The vendor-processed data were analyzed in R, and a clonotype was defined as all T cells that share the same CDR3 nucleotide sequence. For clone abundance analyses, frequencies were normalized to the 10,000 most abundant clones per sample. Public T cell clones, which averaged fewer than five per sample, were excluded before analysis. Tumor-enriched and baseline blood-enriched clonotypes were defined by at least a 32-fold difference in abundance between compartments. A beta-binomial differential abundance model was used to identify clonotypes that were expanded or contracted between blood time points. Similarity between tumor and blood repertoires was quantified using the Baroni-Urbani and Buser coefficient, and groups were compared with two-tailed Wilcoxon tests in R. In its TCRdb copy, this immuneACCESS table keeps in-frame sequences only and misses some clones. Where compared with another copy, unresolved V genes explain less than half of these, and the others have no known cause. V, J and clone size are those of that table, while D and trimming were read from the DNA. For this sample there are tens of thousands of clones; 80% to 90% appear just once. Together, the top ten hold around 6% of the sample.

As regards this clone: The target of this receptor is not known. Base qualities were left out, and no much larger clone turns up one base away.

V is cut by 5 bases and J by 3 bases, and the space between the germline ends is 13 bases. CDR1 MDHEN and CDR2 SYDVKM were looked up in the germline V gene. Inclusive of the bounding cysteine and phenylalanine, the CDR3 is 14 residues long. Only the CDR3 part of the read is kept: 42 bases, read in frame from the first base. The time point label, as the study defines it: blood 4 weeks post-SBRT, at nephrectomy. The treatment or condition label corresponds to: 15 Gy SBRT to primary tumor, nephrectomy 4 weeks later. Samples were obtained from a clinical trial, in which 15 Gy stereotactic body radiation therapy was delivered to primary renal cell carcinomas and nephrectomy was performed 4 weeks later. To track tumor-enriched clonotypes, serial peripheral blood was sampled from radiation-treated patients at baseline and at 2 weeks and 4 weeks after SBRT. Every patient's renal cell carcinoma showed clear cell pathology. The QIAamp DNA Blood Mini Kit (Qiagen) was used to prepare genomic DNA for TCR sequencing. Samples were included in the analyses only if all quality control checks were passed.

The sample in question was blood, obtained from a patient whose treatment included radiotherapy and nephrectomy. The V and J segments used are TRBV28 and TRBJ1-1; D gene: possibly TRBD1, on 6 matching bases. The receptor was derived from a woman aged 70-85 years with renal cell carcinoma. The CDR3 here reads CASSRPTGYTEAFF. The nucleotides read TGTGCCAGCAGTCGACCGACAGGATACACTGAAGCTTTCTTT.